This T cell receptor (beta chain) was identified in a study of cytomegalovirus exposure and HLA in healthy donors. Study-wide background: Early released data comprised around 80 million unique TCRs from HLA-typed donors. Study-level points and caveats: For TCR beta chains, V- and J-gene trimming was later linked to a missense DCLRE1C variant. In an earlier analysis, about 87% or about 30%: the productive usage of most TCR beta V segments.

The study ran its PCR with 60 Vbeta and 13 Jbeta primers. The assay was immunoSEQ multiplex PCR, and TCRdb's table has in-frame clones only and misses some. The sample lists 100,000 to 120,000 clones; around 70% were seen once. CDR3 length equals 13 residues. The germline CDR1 and CDR2 sequences are MNHEY and SMNVEV (reference sequence). Between the trimmed V and J ends, which lost 4 bases and 4 bases, there was a span of 9 bases. As for this clone: Its antigen is as yet unknown.

Sequencing was performed on PBMCs. The chain is built from TRBV27 and TRBJ2-3, with D tentatively TRBD1 (6 bases). The sequence was obtained from a man aged 40-50 years in good health and CMV-seronegative. CDR3 sequence reads: CASSWQGPDTQYF. CDR3 nucleotides: TGTGCCAGCAGTTGGCAGGGGCCAGATACGCAGTATTTT.